Below, 21 T cell receptor beta chains from the same sample are listed, as sequenced in a study of T-cell memory formation after mild COVID-19. TCRdb reprocessed the 5' RACE reads with MiXCR, giving one entry per CDR3 protein. The table records 350,000 to 500,000 distinct CDR3 sequences, more than 15% of them present only once. What was sequenced was PBMCs or a T cell subset sorted from them (not recorded which). These receptor sequences come from a man aged 18 to 29 who had mild COVID-19 (a few samples of this study predate the infection). Cell type and time point are not known.

V usage is TRBV18 and J usage is TRBJ2-5; D possibly uses TRBD1 or TRBD2 (5 bases each). Deletions cut 3 bases from V and 1 base from J, with 12 bases between. The CDR3 has 15 residues. Germline V gene lookup returns CDR1 KGHSH and CDR2 LQKENI. The DNA of the CDR3 is TGTGCCAGCTCACCCCGGGACCATCCCCAAGAGACCCAGTACTTC. Amino acid sequence: CASSPRDHPQETQYF.

The chain recombines TRBV5-4 with TRBJ2-5; 8 nucleotides match TRBD1. The CDR3 runs to 14 residues. Looked up from germline, CDR1 is SGHNT and CDR2 is YYREEE (reference sequence). V was pared by 5 bases and J by 5 bases, with 8 bases of the junction left unmatched. Here the CDR3 DNA reads TGTGCCAGCAGACAGACAGGGGTGAGGGAGACCCAGTACTTC. Translating gives CASRQTGVRETQYF.

The CDR3 reads CASSQDGLLRGNEQFF. The CDR3 DNA is TGTGCCAGCAGCCAAGACGGACTCCTTCGAGGCAATGAGCAGTTCTTC. V usage is TRBV3-1 and J usage is TRBJ2-1, with D possibly TRBD2 on 5 matching bases. CDR3 length equals 16 residues. In germline, CDR1 is LGHDT, CDR2 YNNKEL (reference sequence). Trimming took off 0 bases at V and 6 bases at J, with 15 bases between the two ends.

There are a few counts of this clonotype. The chain employs TRBV21-1 and TRBJ2-5; the D call TRBD1 from the table was never checked on the DNA. TRBV21-1 is marked as a pseudogene. The CDR3 is 14 amino acids. As DNA, the CDR3 is TGTGCCAGCCTGGGGGAAGCTACTCAAGAGACCCAGTACTTC. Translating gives CASLGEATQETQYF.

This clonotype has only a few counts. CDR3: CASSIFYERASYEQYF. Here the CDR3 DNA reads TGTGCCAGTAGTATCTTTTATGAGAGGGCCTCCTACGAGCAGTACTTC. The rearrangement links TRBV19 to TRBJ2-7, with D perhaps TRBD2 (5 bases). Deletions cut 3 bases from V and 0 bases from J, with 15 bases between. The CDR3 is 16 amino acids. Germline V gives CDR1 LNHDA, CDR2 SQIVND (reference sequence).

V gene TRBV5-1 combines with J gene TRBJ2-1, with a tentative D call TRBD2 (5 bases). This CDR3 has 17 amino acids. The germline gives CDR1 SGHRS, CDR2 YFSETQ. Trimming removed 0 bases at V and 0 bases at J, with 13 bases between. Here the CDR3 DNA reads TGCGCCAGCAGCTTGGGGGTCGGGGATAGCTCCTACAATGAGCAGTTCTTC. As protein: CASSLGVGDSSYNEQFF.

This clonotype was observed a few times. The chain links TRBV6-6 to TRBJ1-2; D call uncertain. This CDR3 region has 11 residues. The germline V gene encodes CDR1 MNHNY and CDR2 SVGAGI (reference sequence). The germline V and J ends were trimmed by 5 bases and 6 bases, with 7 bases remaining between them. CDR3 DNA: TGTGCCAGCAGTCCGGGAAATGGCTACACCTTC. Protein sequence: CASSPGNGYTF.

The J gene is TRBJ1-2, the V gene TRBV5-1; D gene uncertain. V gave up 4 bases and J gave up 3 bases, with 19 bases separating them. CDR1 is SGHRS, CDR2 YFSETQ, per germline. The CDR3 runs to 16 residues. This CDR3 is CASSPPPGVNHYGYTF. CDR3 DNA: TGCGCCAGCAGCCCGCCCCCGGGTGTTAATCACTATGGCTACACCTTC.

This clonotype was observed a handful of times. The chain recombines TRBV12-3 or TRBV12-4 with TRBJ2-3; D is possibly TRBD1 (5 bases). The CDR3 runs 13 residues. Trimming shortened V by 5 bases and J by 4 bases, and 10 bases separated the two germline ends. The CDR3 DNA sequence: TGTGCCAGCAGTGCAGGGTCTTCAGATACGCAGTATTTT. Protein product: CASSAGSSDTQYF.

This clonotype was recorded at least ten times. The rearrangement links TRBV14 to TRBJ2-4; 7 nucleotides agree with TRBD1. Germline-derived CDR1 and CDR2 are SGHDN and FVKESK. The V gene end was trimmed by 1 base and the J gene end by 16 bases; junction bases not matched to a gene: 10. The CDR3 has 13 amino acids. The CDR3 sequence is CASSQGQGTLGYF. CDR3 in DNA: TGTGCCAGCAGCCAAGGACAGGGCACCCTCGGATACTTC.

The chain employs TRBV7-9 and TRBJ2-7; D possibly corresponds to TRBD1 (6 bases). The CDR3 consists of 17 residues. Trimming pared 5 bases from V and 1 base from J, leaving 21 bases between. Germline assignment: CDR1 SEHNR and CDR2 FQNEAQ (reference sequence). CDR3 region: CASSGGQLRSPSYEQYF. The CDR3 nucleotides are TGTGCCAGCAGCGGAGGACAGCTCAGAAGTCCTTCCTACGAGCAGTACTTC. The whole variable domain, remainder taken from reference TRBV7-9 and TRBJ2-7, is DTGVSQNPRHKITKRGQNVTFRCDPISEHNRLYWYRQTLGQGPEFLTYFQNEAQLEKSRLLSDRFSAERPKGSFSTLEIQRTEQGDSAMYLCASSGGQLRSPSYEQYFGPGTRLTVT.

This clonotype occurred a few times. The chain employs TRBV6-6 and TRBJ2-3; TRBD2 aligns across 10 bases. This CDR3 region has 16 residues. The V gene end was trimmed by 5 bases and the J gene end by 1 base; junction bases not matched to a gene: 6. Germline CDR1 MNHNY, CDR2 SVGAGI (reference sequence). The DNA of the CDR3 is TGTGCCAGCAGTCACCAGCGGGGGGGACGCACAGATACGCAGTATTTT. Protein sequence: CASSHQRGGRTDTQYF.

On this clonotype: Its ends do not fully match the called genes, so a read error is possible. V is TRBV6-6 and J is TRBJ2-1; 12 bases are a match to TRBD2. The CDR3 has 15 residues. Germline V gene data show CDR1 as MNHNY and CDR2 as SVGAGI (reference sequence). For the CDR3, the DNA is TGTGCCATCAGTCGTCCTAGCGGGGGGGCCTATGAGCAGTTCTTC. Its translation is CAISRPSGGAYEQFF.

This clonotype was counted at least ten times. The rearrangement joins TRBV3-1 to TRBJ2-7; TRBD2 is a possible D gene (6 bases). The CDR3 covers 14 residues. Germline assignment: CDR1 LGHDT and CDR2 YNNKEL (reference sequence). V dropped 1 base and J dropped 6 bases, with 13 bases sitting between them. As DNA, the CDR3 is TGTGCCAGCAGCCAAGGGATGCGAGCGGGCGAGCAGTACGTC. Its translation is CASSQGMRAGEQYV.

This clonotype appeared a few times. The V gene is TRBV7-3, the J gene TRBJ2-1, with a possible D match to TRBD1 (6 bases). Deletions cut 4 bases from V and 2 bases from J, with 9 bases between. CDR3 length equals 14 residues. CDR1 and CDR2 from the germline V gene are SGHTA and FQGTGA. CDR3 coding DNA: TGTGCCAGCAGCTCCGAGGGGGCCTACAATGAGCAGTTCTTC. It is translated as CASSSEGAYNEQFF.

This clonotype was picked up a small number of times. V and J are TRBV7-2 and TRBJ1-1; no reliable D call. Trimming removed 1 base at V and 11 bases at J, with 11 bases between. Germline CDR1 SGHTA, CDR2 FQGNSA. The CDR3 spans 12 residues. As DNA, the CDR3 is TGTGCCAGCAGCTTAGTCGGGAATTGGGCTTTCTTT. It codes for CASSLVGNWAFF.

This clonotype was counted between two and nine times. This rearrangement joins TRBV2 to TRBJ2-5; 7 bases fit TRBD2. The J segment lost 1 base and the V segment lost 7 bases, leaving 12 bases of the junction unmatched. Germline V CDR1 and CDR2: SNHLY, FYNNEI. This CDR3 spans 16 amino acids. CDR3 DNA: TGTGCCAGCAAGCGGAGGTCACTAGCGATCCAAGAGACCCAGTACTTC. It yields the protein CASKRRSLAIQETQYF.

The V and J genes are TRBV5-1 and TRBJ2-1; tentatively, D is TRBD2 (6 bases). The CDR3 contains 13 residues. Per the germline V gene, CDR1 is SGHRS and CDR2 is YFSETQ. V lost 1 base to trimming and J lost 8 bases, with 10 bases between them. In DNA, the CDR3 is TGCGCCAGCAGCTTGCTAGCGCGGGATGAGCAGTTCTTC. It yields the protein CASSLLARDEQFF.

The table lists this clonotype with a few counts. V and J are TRBV10-3 and TRBJ2-7, with a possible D match to TRBD2 (7 bases). CDR1 and CDR2 from the germline V gene are ENHRY and SYGVKD. V lost 3 bases and J lost 5, with 14 bases in between. The CDR3 runs 14 residues. The CDR3 DNA is TGTGCCATCAGTGATTCACGGGGGGCCGACGAGCAGTACTTC. Its translation: CAISDSRGADEQYF.

This clonotype was counted only a few times. The V and J genes are TRBV2 and TRBJ2-7, with D perhaps TRBD1 (6 bases). CDR3 length equals 11 residues. V was trimmed by 8 bases and J by 6 bases, leaving 11 bases between them. Germline V lookup: CDR1 SNHLY, CDR2 FYNNEI. The CDR3 spells CASLLGGEQYV. As DNA, the CDR3 is TGTGCCAGCCTTCTAGGGGGCGAGCAGTACGTC.

This clonotype appeared a few times. For the CDR3, the DNA is TGTGCCAGCAGCCCTAGCGGGGGGTCCCACAATGAGCAGTTCTTC. It yields the protein CASSPSGGSHNEQFF. This chain links TRBV12-3 or TRBV12-4 with TRBJ2-1, with TRBD2 identical over 11 bases. Unmatched junction bases numbered 6, after V lost 6 bases and J lost 5 bases. CDR3 length: 15 residues.